This entry concerns a single T cell receptor beta chain. Its antigen is unidentified. Trimming took 1 base from V and 5 from J, leaving 23 bases between them. The CDR3 has 18 residues. Germline V gene lookup returns CDR1 LGHDT and CDR2 YNNKEL (reference sequence). Sequencing was performed with immunoSEQ multiplex PCR; in TCRdb, only in-frame clones are kept and a portion is missing. The data contain roughly 25,000 clones, about 90% of them singletons. The data derive from a study of tissue T cells after allogeneic stem cell transplantation. General study points: The study did not identify alloreactive or antigen-specific tissue TCRs, and some clones might be persisting host cells.

This receptor was obtained from a male donor older than 55 who later had graft-versus-host disease after an allogeneic stem cell transplant. V gene TRBV3-1 (or the pseudogene TRBV3-2) combines with J gene TRBJ1-1; D is uncertain. Sequencing used blood, obtained before transplantation. The CDR3 DNA follows: TGTGCCAGCAGCCAAGGCGACTACGGGGTGAGGGCTGGGACTGAAGCTTTCTTT. Amino acids: CASSQGDYGVRAGTEAFF.